This T cell receptor beta chain was captured in a study of T cell responses to AZD1222 COVID-19 vaccine. V lost 4 bases to trimming and J lost 2 bases, with 9 bases between them. Germline CDR1 and CDR2: MDHEN and SYDVKM. This CDR3 contains 14 residues. Only in-frame clones appear in the TCRdb table, and some are missing; sequencing was by immunoSEQ multiplex PCR. The data hold some 150,000 clones, with just over 90% observed a single time. The V and J genes are TRBV28 and TRBJ2-1; D remains ambiguous. This TCR came from an adult in good health. Specimen: peripheral blood, collected on day 0 of MenACWY control vaccination. The CDR3: CASSSASTYNEQFF. The CDR3 nucleotides read TGTGCCAGCAGTTCGGCGTCGACCTACAATGAGCAGTTCTTC.